This T cell receptor (beta chain) was sequenced for a study of cytomegalovirus exposure and HLA in healthy donors. Findings and caveats of the study: The majority of TCR sequences were rare, yet some public TCRs appeared in many donors.

Trimming left V 3 bases short and J 3 bases short, with 14 bases between. The CDR3 sequence is 15 residues long. CDR1 and CDR2 from the germline V gene are MDHEN and SYDVKM. At the time of sampling, donors were nominally healthy, though unrecorded immune exposures were likely. Use of 60 Vbeta and 13 Jbeta primers characterized the PCR. Libraries were prepared by immunoSEQ multiplex PCR; TCRdb keeps only in-frame clonotypes and omits some of them. In the table there are 170,000 or so clones, about four fifths of which are singletons. Concerning this clone: What it binds is unknown.

The chain uses TRBV28 and TRBJ1-2, with D possibly matching TRBD1 (6 bases). The clonotype originates from a woman between 50 and 59 years old in good health and CMV-seropositive. Material: PBMCs. Here the CDR3 DNA reads TGTGCCAGCAGTTTCCTAACAGGGCCTCACTATGGCTACACCTTC. Protein sequence: CASSFLTGPHYGYTF.